One sample yielded the 25 T cell receptor beta chains listed below, sequenced in a study of post-analysis software for immune sequencing data. Findings of the study overall: Compared with controls, patients had more of roughly five TRBV segments, including TRBV5-6, TRBV5-1 and TRBV20-1.

Carried by the TCR beta cDNA libraries were unique molecular identifiers. From the PCR reads, TCRdb called clonotypes with MiXCR, one entry per CDR3 protein. This sample has 250,000 to 300,000 distinct CDR3 sequences, with about 40% found just once. These TCRs' antigens remain unknown. The source material was blood. The receptors stem from a girl aged 5-17 years with multiple sclerosis.

A word on this clonotype: This sequence may be a read error, since a much larger clone differs from it by one base. The chain carries TRBV24-1 and TRBJ1-5; weak D call: TRBD1 (6 bases). CDR3 length equals 15 residues. The germline gives CDR1 KGHDR, CDR2 SFDVKD. Here the CDR3 reads CTTSETQGSNQPQHF. The CDR3 DNA sequence: TGTACCACCAGTGAAACTCAGGGGAGCAATCAGCCCCAGCATTTT.

Concerning this clonotype itself: A much larger clone differs from this one at a single base, so this may be a read error. The chain joins TRBV5-1 to TRBJ2-1, with D possibly being TRBD1 or TRBD2 (5 bases each). V lost 4 bases, J lost 11 bases, and 13 bases lay in between. The germline V gene encodes CDR1 SGHRS and CDR2 YFSETQ. The length of the CDR3 is 12 residues. CDR3 protein: CASSRDGNKQFF. CDR3 DNA: TGCGCCAGCAGCCGGGACGGAAATAAGCAGTTCTTC. Supplemented by reference TRBV5-1 and TRBJ2-1, the full variable domain reads KAGVTQTPRYLIKTRGQQVTLSCSPISGHRSVSWYQQTPGQGLQFLFEYFSETQRNKGNFPGRFSGRQFSNSRSEMNVSTLELGDSALYLCASSRDGNKQFFGPGTRLTVL.

This clonotype occurred many times. V usage is TRBV20-1 and J usage is TRBJ2-1, with TRBD2 identical over 8 bases. CDR1 DFQATT and CDR2 SNEGSKA come from the germline V gene (reference sequence). V trimming: 4 bases; J trimming: 8 bases; junction bases outside the gene matches: 10. The CDR3 spans 14 residues. In DNA form, the CDR3 reads TGCAGTGCTACCGACGGGGGGGGGAACCATGAGCAGTTCTTC. Translation gives CSATDGGGNHEQFF.

The V call is TRBV4-2, the J call TRBJ1-5; D is unresolved. The germline V gene encodes CDR1 LGHNA and CDR2 YNFKEQ. The CDR3 totals 15 residues. Trimming stripped 0 bases from V and 1 base from J, with 7 bases between. The CDR3 DNA follows: TGTGCCAGCAGCCAAGAGACAAGGAGCAATCAGCCCCAGCATTTT. Amino acids: CASSQETRSNQPQHF.

This clonotype occurred once. The V and J genes are TRBV7-2 and TRBJ2-3; D might be TRBD2 (6 bases). Per the germline V gene, CDR1 is SGHTA and CDR2 is FQGNSA. The CDR3 spans 15 residues. Deletions cut 5 bases from V and 0 bases from J, with 12 bases between. The CDR3 here is CASSPGLFSTDTQYF. In DNA, the CDR3 is TGTGCCAGCAGCCCGGGACTGTTTAGCACAGATACGCAGTATTTT.

Of note for this clonotype: A much larger clone differs by one base, so this may be a read error. In nucleotides, the CDR3 is TGTGCCAGCAATTACACCGATAACTATGGCTACACCTTC. Protein: CASNYTDNYGYTF. The chain recombines TRBV6-6 with TRBJ1-2; D call uncertain. CDR1 and CDR2 (germline): MNHNY, SVGAGI (reference sequence). The CDR3 contains 13 residues.

A note on this clonotype: One end of the junction is discordant with germline, which a read error may explain. The gene calls are TRBV20-1 and TRBJ1-6; no firm D call. This CDR3 region has 15 residues. CDR1 is DFQATT, CDR2 SNEGSKA, per germline (reference sequence). CDR3 bases: TGCAGTGTTAGAGACCGACCCACCTATAATTCACCCCTCCACTTT. Protein product: CSVRDRPTYNSPLHF.

Notes on this clonotype: Since a much larger clone is just one base distant, this may be a read error. The chain has TRBV4-2 and TRBJ1-2; D uncertain. CDR3 length equals 15 residues. Germline CDR1 is LGHNA and CDR2 is YNFKEQ. Trimming cost V 0 bases and J 6 bases, with 14 bases left between them. DNA of the CDR3: TGTGCCAGCAGCCAAGATTGGAGTGCAAACCATGGCTACACCTTC. Residues: CASSQDWSANHGYTF.

This clonotype appeared a single time. A read error may be the cause here, since a much bigger clone is one base away. This chain links TRBV9 with TRBJ2-5; D gene uncertain. The CDR3 loop spans 14 amino acids. Germline V gene lookup returns CDR1 SGDLS and CDR2 YYNGEE. V lost 7 bases and J lost 4, with 17 bases in between. The CDR3 DNA reads as TGTGCCAGCGCCCAGGCAGCGACGGGAGAGACCCAGTACTTC. Translated: CASAQAATGETQYF. Together with reference TRBV9 and TRBJ2-5, the CDR3 gives the full variable domain: DSGVTQTPKHLITATGQRVTLRCSPRSGDLSVYWYQQSLDQGLQFLIQYYNGEERAKGNILERFSAQQFPDLHSELNLSSLELGDSALYFCASAQAATGETQYFGPGTRLLVL.

With respect to this clonotype: A much larger clone lies one base from this, so it may be a read error. The rearrangement joins TRBV20-1 to TRBJ1-2; 8 bases align to TRBD1. The J segment lost 7 bases and the V segment lost 0 bases, leaving 10 bases of the junction unmatched. The CDR3 covers 15 residues. Germline CDR1 is DFQATT and CDR2 is SNEGSKA (reference sequence). The DNA for the CDR3 is TGCAGTGCTAGAGATCCGACAGGGGTCGTGGGTGGCTACACCTTC. Translation gives CSARDPTGVVGGYTF.

This clonotype was recorded many times. The V call is TRBV29-1, the J call TRBJ2-2; 9 bases align to TRBD1. V gave up 7 bases and J gave up 8 bases; unmatched junction bases: 17. CDR1 is SQVTM, CDR2 ANQGSEA, per germline. The CDR3 length is 16 residues. CDR3 nucleotides: TGCAGCGCCCAGTCACAGGGGGCTATTTCGGCGGGGGAGCTGTTTTTT. Its translation: CSAQSQGAISAGELFF.

About this clonotype itself: This may stem from a read error, because a much larger clone lies one nucleotide away. This rearrangement joins TRBV20-1 to TRBJ1-2; possibly TRBD1 for D (5 bases). The CDR3 totals 15 residues. CDR1 and CDR2 (germline): DFQATT, SNEGSKA (reference sequence). Trimming shortened V by 0 bases and J by 4 bases, and 15 bases separated the two germline ends. The CDR3 region is CSARDWGRASYGYTF. CDR3 DNA: TGCAGTGCTAGAGATTGGGGCAGGGCCTCCTATGGCTACACCTTC.

This chain uses TRBV20-1 with TRBJ2-3; 11 nucleotides line up with TRBD2. CDR3 length equals 13 residues. From germline, CDR1 is DFQATT and CDR2 SNEGSKA (reference sequence). V was clipped by 6 bases and J by 4 bases; unmatched bases: 3. For the CDR3, the DNA is TGCAGTGCCAAACTAGCGGGAGCAGATACGCAGTATTTT. It encodes CSAKLAGADTQYF.

Many counts were recorded for this clonotype. This sequence joins TRBV15 and TRBJ2-1; D is perhaps TRBD2 (5 bases). Trimming left V 0 bases short and J 15 bases short, with 15 bases between. The germline gives CDR1 LNHNV, CDR2 YYDKDF (reference sequence). CDR3 length: 13 amino acids. DNA of the CDR3: TGTGCCACCAGCAGAGATCTAGCCGGCGGCGTGTTCTTC. It is translated as CATSRDLAGGVFF.

This clonotype was recorded many times. This chain uses TRBV12-3 or TRBV12-4 with TRBJ2-5; D remains ambiguous. Trimming shortened V by 5 bases and J by 5 bases, and 6 bases separated the two germline ends. The CDR3 has 11 residues. The CDR3 bases are TGTGCCAGCAGTAACAAGGAGACCCAGTACTTC. Protein product: CASSNKETQYF.

Ten or more counts support this clonotype. This rearrangement joins TRBV5-1 to TRBJ2-1; D gene ambiguous. Trimming removed 2 bases from V and 5 bases from J, with 14 bases in between. Germline CDR1 is SGHRS and CDR2 is YFSETQ. This CDR3 has 15 residues. The CDR3 loop reads CASSFGPPPNNEQFF. For the CDR3, the DNA is TGCGCCAGCAGCTTCGGGCCCCCCCCAAACAATGAGCAGTTCTTC.

The chain uses TRBV30 and TRBJ2-3; maybe TRBD2 (5 bases). V shed 3 bases and J shed 1 base, with 11 bases lying between them. CDR3 length: 14 amino acids. The V gene's germline CDR1 is GTSNPN and CDR2 SVGIG (reference sequence). The CDR3 nucleotides read TGTGCCTGGAGGAGCGGAGCTCGCACAGATACGCAGTATTTT. Translation: CAWRSGARTDTQYF.

This clonotype was seen ten or more times. The V gene is TRBV7-3, the J gene TRBJ2-1; TRBD2 is a possible D gene (5 bases). CDR1 is SGHTA and CDR2 is FQGTGA in the germline V gene. The length of the CDR3 is 12 residues. V was pared by 4 bases and J by 10 bases, with 11 bases between. DNA for the CDR3: TGTGCCAGCAGCTCCCATCCTAGCGAGCAGTTCTTC. Protein: CASSSHPSEQFF.

This clonotype turned up a few times. This chain joins TRBV3-1 and TRBJ1-6; D unresolved. Germline loops: CDR1 LGHDT, CDR2 YNNKEL (reference sequence). The CDR3 length is 19 residues. Trimming took off 4 bases at V and 0 bases at J, with 19 bases between the two ends. CDR3 coding DNA: TGTGCCAGCAGCCCCGAACTCCCGGGCCTGAGCTCCTATAATTCACCCCTCCACTTT. It specifies CASSPELPGLSSYNSPLHF. Full variable domain (rest looked up from reference TRBV3-1 and TRBJ1-6): DTAVSQTPKYLVTQMGNDKSIKCEQNLGHDTMYWYKQDSKKFLKIMFSYNNKELIINETVPNRFSPKSPDKAHLNLHINSLELGDSAVYFCASSPELPGLSSYNSPLHFGNGTRLTVT.

This clonotype has more than one count but fewer than ten. This sequence joins TRBV28 and TRBJ2-2; a possible D gene is TRBD1 (5 bases). This CDR3 is built from 16 residues. V was pared by 7 bases and J by 7 bases, with 22 bases between. Germline-derived CDR1 and CDR2 are MDHEN and SYDVKM. CDR3 sequence (DNA): TGTGCCAGCAACGGAATCTGGACATTCCCTGACGGGGAGCTGTTTTTT. Translated, it gives CASNGIWTFPDGELFF.

The gene calls are TRBV28 and TRBJ1-1; D might be TRBD1 (5 bases). V was clipped by 3 bases and J by 2 bases, with 19 bases between them. Germline CDR1 reads MDHEN; CDR2 reads SYDVKM. The CDR3 sequence is 17 residues long. The CDR3 loop reads CASSFGSGRAFNTEAFF. The DNA of the CDR3 is TGTGCCAGCAGTTTTGGCTCCGGCAGGGCCTTTAACACTGAAGCTTTCTTT.

This clonotype was detected only a few times. The V gene is TRBV5-1, the J gene TRBJ2-1, with 9 bases that match TRBD2. The CDR3 length is 13 residues. Germline CDR1 reads SGHRS; CDR2 reads YFSETQ. Trimming took 4 bases from V and 10 from J; bases not matched to a gene: 6. CDR3 coding DNA: TGCGCCAGCAGCCTTACTGGGACTAGCGAGCAGTTCTTC. Protein: CASSLTGTSEQFF.

This clonotype was seen many times. This sequence joins TRBV28 and TRBJ1-2; D is unclear. The CDR3 covers 12 residues. V dropped 2 bases and J dropped 2 bases, with 3 bases sitting between them. Germline lookup yields CDR1 MDHEN and CDR2 SYDVKM. The CDR3 is CASSLQNYGYTF. In DNA form, the CDR3 reads TGTGCCAGCAGTTTACAGAACTATGGCTACACCTTC.

About this clonotype itself: A read error may explain this, as a much larger clone is one base away. The J gene is TRBJ2-5, the V gene TRBV10-3, with D unclear. V shed 6 bases and J shed 11 bases, with 13 bases lying between them. Per the germline V gene, CDR1 is ENHRY and CDR2 is SYGVKD. CDR3 size: 11 residues. The CDR3 DNA is TGTGCCATCAGCCCCGGTGATGAGCAGTACTTC. It yields the protein CAISPGDEQYF.

At least ten counts were recorded for this clonotype. The V gene is TRBV20-1, the J gene TRBJ1-6, with unresolved D. CDR3 length: 15 amino acids. Trimming removed 0 bases from V and 10 bases from J, with 16 bases in between. Germline V gives CDR1 DFQATT, CDR2 SNEGSKA (reference sequence). The CDR3: CSARDVVGPGSPLHF. DNA for the CDR3: TGCAGTGCTAGAGATGTAGTGGGTCCGGGGTCACCCCTCCACTTT.